This T cell receptor beta chain is from a study of shared clonotypes between healthy human individuals. Profiling relied on immunoSEQ multiplex PCR, and the TCRdb table lists in-frame clones only, not all of them. The table shows about 710,000 clones, with 73% occurring only once. The V and J ends lost 7 bases and 5 bases respectively, with 11 bases between them. Germline CDR1 and CDR2: MDHEN and SYDVKM. CDR3 length: 13 amino acids. The receptor was derived from a woman in her 30s in good health. The gene calls are TRBV28 and TRBJ2-2; TRBD1 might be the D (5 bases). The specimen sequenced was memory CD4+ T cells sorted from blood. Subset noted: CD45RA-negative fraction. The CDR3: CASNPRVTGELFF. The CDR3 DNA follows: TGTGCCAGCAACCCCAGGGTTACCGGGGAGCTGTTTTTT. The complete variable domain, with remaining parts taken from reference TRBV28 and TRBJ2-2, reads DVKVTQSSRYLVKRTGEKVFLECVQDMDHENMFWYRQDPGLGLRLIYFSYDVKMKEKGDIPEGYSVSREKKERFSLILESASTNQTSMYLCASNPRVTGELFFGEGSRLTVL.